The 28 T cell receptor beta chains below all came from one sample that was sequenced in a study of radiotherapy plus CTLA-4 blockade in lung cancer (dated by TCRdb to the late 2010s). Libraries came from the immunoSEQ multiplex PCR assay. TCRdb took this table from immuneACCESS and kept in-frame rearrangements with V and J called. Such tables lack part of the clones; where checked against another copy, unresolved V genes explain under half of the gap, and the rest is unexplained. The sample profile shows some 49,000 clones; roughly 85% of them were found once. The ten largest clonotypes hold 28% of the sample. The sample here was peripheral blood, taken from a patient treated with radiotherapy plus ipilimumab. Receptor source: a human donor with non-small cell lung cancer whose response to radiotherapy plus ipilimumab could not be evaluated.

The CDR3 DNA is TGTGCCAGCAGCTTACAGGGGGCGCGGGGAAACACCATATATTTT. Its translation: CASSLQGARGNTIYF. J is TRBJ1-3 and V is TRBV13; 8 bases align to TRBD1. CDR3 size: 15 residues. Trimming cost V 2 bases and J 4 bases; bases outside gene matches: 4. Germline CDR1 reads PRHDT; CDR2 reads FYEKMQ (reference sequence).

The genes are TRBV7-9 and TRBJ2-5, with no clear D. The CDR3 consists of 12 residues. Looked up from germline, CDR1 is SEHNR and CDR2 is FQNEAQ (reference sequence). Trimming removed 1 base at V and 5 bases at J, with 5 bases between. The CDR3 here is CASSLVSETQYF. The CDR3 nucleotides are TGTGCCAGCAGCTTAGTTTCGGAGACCCAGTACTTC.

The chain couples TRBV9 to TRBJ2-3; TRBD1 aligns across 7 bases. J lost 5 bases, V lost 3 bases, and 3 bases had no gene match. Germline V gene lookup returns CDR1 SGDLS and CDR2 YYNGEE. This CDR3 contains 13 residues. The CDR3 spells CASSGYRGDTQYF. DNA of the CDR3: TGTGCCAGCAGCGGCTACAGGGGAGATACGCAGTATTTT. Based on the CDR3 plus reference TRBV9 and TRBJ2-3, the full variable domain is DSGVTQTPKHLITATGQRVTLRCSPRSGDLSVYWYQQSLDQGLQFLIQYYNGEERAKGNILERFSAQQFPDLHSELNLSSLELGDSALYFCASSGYRGDTQYFGPGTRLTVL.

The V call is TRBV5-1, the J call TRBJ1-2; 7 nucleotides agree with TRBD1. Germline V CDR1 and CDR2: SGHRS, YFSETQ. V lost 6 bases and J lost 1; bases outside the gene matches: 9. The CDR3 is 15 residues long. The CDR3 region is CASTPRRDSNYGYTF. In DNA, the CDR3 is TGCGCCAGCACCCCGCGAAGGGACAGTAACTATGGCTACACCTTC.

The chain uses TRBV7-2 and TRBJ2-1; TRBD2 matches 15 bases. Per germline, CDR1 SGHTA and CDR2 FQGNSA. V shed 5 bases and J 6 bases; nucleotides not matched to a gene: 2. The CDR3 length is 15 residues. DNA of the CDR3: TGTGCCAGCAGCCTGGGACTAGCGGGAGGCAATGAGCAGTTCTTC. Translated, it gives CASSLGLAGGNEQFF.

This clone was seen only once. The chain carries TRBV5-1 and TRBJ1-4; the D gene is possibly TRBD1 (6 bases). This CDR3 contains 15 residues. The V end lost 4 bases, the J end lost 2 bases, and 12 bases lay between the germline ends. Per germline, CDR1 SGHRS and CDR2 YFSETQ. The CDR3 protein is CASSPTGSTNEKLFF. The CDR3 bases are TGCGCCAGCAGCCCTACAGGGTCCACTAATGAAAAACTGTTTTTT.

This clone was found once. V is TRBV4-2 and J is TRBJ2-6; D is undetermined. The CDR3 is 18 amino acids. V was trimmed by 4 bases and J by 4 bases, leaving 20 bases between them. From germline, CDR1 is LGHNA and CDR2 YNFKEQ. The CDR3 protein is CASSRLVEAPTGANVLTF. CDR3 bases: TGTGCCAGCAGCCGCCTGGTCGAGGCCCCAACAGGGGCCAACGTCCTGACTTTC.

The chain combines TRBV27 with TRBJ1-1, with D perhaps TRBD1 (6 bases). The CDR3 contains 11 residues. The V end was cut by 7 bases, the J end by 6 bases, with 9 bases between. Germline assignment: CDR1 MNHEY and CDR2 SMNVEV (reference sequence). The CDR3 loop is CASITGPEAFF. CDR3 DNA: TGTGCCAGCATCACAGGGCCTGAAGCTTTCTTT.

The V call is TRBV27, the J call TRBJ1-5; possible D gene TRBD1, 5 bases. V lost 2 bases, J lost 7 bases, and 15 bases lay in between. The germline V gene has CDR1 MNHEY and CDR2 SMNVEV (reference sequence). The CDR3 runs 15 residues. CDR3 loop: CASSLMPDRGQPQHF. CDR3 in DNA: TGTGCCAGCAGTTTAATGCCGGATAGGGGACAGCCCCAGCATTTT.

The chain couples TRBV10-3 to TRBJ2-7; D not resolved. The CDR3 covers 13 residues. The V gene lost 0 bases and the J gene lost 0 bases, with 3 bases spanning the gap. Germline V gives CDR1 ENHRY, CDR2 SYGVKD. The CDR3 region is CAISESSSYEQYF. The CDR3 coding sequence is TGTGCCATCAGTGAGTCGAGCTCCTACGAGCAGTACTTC.

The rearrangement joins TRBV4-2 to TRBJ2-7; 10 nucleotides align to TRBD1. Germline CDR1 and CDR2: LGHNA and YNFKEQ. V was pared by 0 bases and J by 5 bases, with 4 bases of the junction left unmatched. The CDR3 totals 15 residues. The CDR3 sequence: CASSQEGDRGHEQYF. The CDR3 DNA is TGTGCCAGCAGCCAAGAAGGAGACAGGGGGCACGAGCAGTACTTC.

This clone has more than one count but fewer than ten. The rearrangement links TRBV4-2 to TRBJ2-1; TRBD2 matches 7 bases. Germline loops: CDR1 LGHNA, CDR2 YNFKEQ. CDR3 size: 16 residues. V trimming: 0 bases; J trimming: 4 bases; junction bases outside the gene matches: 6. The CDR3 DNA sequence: TGTGCCAGCAGCCAAGATCTAGCGGAATATTACAATGAGCAGTTCTTC. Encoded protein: CASSQDLAEYYNEQFF.

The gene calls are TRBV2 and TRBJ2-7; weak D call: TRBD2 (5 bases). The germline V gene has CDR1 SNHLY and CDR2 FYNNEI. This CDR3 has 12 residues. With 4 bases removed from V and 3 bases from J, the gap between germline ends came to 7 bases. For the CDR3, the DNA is TGTGCCAGCAGTGGGCGGGTCTACGAGCAGTACTTC. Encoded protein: CASSGRVYEQYF.

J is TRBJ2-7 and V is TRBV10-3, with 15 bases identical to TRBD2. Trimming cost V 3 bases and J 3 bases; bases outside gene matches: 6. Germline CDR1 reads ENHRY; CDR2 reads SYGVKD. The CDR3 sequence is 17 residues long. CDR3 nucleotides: TGTGCCATCAGTGACGGACTAGCGGGAGGGCGGATCTACGAGCAGTACTTC. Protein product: CAISDGLAGGRIYEQYF.

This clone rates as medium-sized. DNA of the CDR3: TGTGCCAGCAGTGACGTACAGGGCGTAGGTAACACTGAAGCTTTCTTT. Translation: CASSDVQGVGNTEAFF. This chain joins TRBV6-4 and TRBJ1-1; tentatively, D is TRBD1 (6 bases). This CDR3 contains 16 residues. V was trimmed by 2 bases and J by 2 bases, leaving 15 bases between them. CDR1 is MRHNA and CDR2 is SNTAGT in the germline V gene.

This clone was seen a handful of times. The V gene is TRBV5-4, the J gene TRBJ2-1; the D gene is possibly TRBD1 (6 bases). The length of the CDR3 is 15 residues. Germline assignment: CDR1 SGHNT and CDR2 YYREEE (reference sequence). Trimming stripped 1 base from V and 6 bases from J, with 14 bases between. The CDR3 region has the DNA TGTGCCAGCAGCTTGCCCAGGGGAAACGGCAATGAGCAGTTCTTC. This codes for CASSLPRGNGNEQFF.

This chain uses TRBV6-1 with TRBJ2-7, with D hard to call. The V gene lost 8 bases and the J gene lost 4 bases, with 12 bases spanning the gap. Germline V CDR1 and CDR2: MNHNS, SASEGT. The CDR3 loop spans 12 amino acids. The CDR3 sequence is CASLSLIYEQYF. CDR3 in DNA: TGTGCCAGCCTGAGCCTGATATACGAGCAGTACTTC.

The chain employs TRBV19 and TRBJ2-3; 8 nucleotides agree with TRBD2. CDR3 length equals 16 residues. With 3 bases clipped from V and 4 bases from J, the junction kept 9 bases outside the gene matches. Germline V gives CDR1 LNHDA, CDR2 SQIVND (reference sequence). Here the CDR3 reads CASSISGGGLPDTQYF. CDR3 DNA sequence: TGTGCCAGTAGTATCTCGGGGGGGGGCCTGCCAGATACGCAGTATTTT.

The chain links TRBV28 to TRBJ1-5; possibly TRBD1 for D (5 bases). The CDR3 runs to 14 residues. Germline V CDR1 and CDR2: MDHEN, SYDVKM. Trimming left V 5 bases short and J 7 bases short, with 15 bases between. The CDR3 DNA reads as TGTGCCAGCAGTCGACTAGGGGAGCGGCAGCCCCAGCATTTT. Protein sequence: CASSRLGERQPQHF.

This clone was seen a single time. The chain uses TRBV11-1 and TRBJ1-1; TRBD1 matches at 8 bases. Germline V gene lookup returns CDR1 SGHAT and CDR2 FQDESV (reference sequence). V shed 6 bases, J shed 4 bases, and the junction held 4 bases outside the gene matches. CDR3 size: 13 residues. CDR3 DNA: TGTGCCAGCAGGAAAACAGGGGGCACTGAAGCTTTCTTT. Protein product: CASRKTGGTEAFF.

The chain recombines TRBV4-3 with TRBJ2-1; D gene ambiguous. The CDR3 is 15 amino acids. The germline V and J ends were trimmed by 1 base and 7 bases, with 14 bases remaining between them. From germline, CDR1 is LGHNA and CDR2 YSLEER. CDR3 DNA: TGCGCCAGCAGCCAAGGTTCCTCCCCTCTGAATGAGCAGTTCTTC. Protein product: CASSQGSSPLNEQFF.

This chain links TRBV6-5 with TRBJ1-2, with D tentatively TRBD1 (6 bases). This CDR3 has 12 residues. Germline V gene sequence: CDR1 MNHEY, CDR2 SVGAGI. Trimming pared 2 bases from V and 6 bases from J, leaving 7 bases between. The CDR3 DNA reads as TGTGCCAGCAGTTACAGGGGGAATGGCTACACCTTC. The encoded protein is CASSYRGNGYTF.

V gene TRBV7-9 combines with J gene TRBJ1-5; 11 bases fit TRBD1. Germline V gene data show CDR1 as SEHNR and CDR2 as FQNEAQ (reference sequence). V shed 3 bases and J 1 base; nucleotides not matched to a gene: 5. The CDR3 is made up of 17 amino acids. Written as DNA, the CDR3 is TGTGCCAGCAGCTTGGGACAGGGGGTTTTAAGCAATCAGCCCCAGCATTTT. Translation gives CASSLGQGVLSNQPQHF. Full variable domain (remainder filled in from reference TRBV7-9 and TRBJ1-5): DTGVSQNPRHKITKRGQNVTFRCDPISEHNRLYWYRQTLGQGPEFLTYFQNEAQLEKSRLLSDRFSAERPKGSFSTLEIQRTEQGDSAMYLCASSLGQGVLSNQPQHFGDGTRLSIL.

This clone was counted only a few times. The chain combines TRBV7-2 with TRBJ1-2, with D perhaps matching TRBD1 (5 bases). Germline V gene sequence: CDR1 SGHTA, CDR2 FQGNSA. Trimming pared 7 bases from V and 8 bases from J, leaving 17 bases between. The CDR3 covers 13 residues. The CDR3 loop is CASTPSQGYGYTF. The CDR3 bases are TGTGCCAGCACCCCTTCGCAGGGTTACGGCTACACCTTC.

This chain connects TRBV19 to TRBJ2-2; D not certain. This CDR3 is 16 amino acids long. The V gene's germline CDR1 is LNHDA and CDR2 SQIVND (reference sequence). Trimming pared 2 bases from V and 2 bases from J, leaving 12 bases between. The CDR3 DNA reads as TGTGCCAGTAGTATAAGGTCACTATCAAACACCGGGGAGCTGTTTTTT. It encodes CASSIRSLSNTGELFF.

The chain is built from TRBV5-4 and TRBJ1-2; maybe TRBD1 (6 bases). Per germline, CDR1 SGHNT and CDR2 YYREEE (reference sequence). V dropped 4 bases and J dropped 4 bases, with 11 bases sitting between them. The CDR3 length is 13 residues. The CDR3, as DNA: TGTGCCAGCAGCCTGGGACACTCCTATGGCTACACCTTC. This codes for CASSLGHSYGYTF.

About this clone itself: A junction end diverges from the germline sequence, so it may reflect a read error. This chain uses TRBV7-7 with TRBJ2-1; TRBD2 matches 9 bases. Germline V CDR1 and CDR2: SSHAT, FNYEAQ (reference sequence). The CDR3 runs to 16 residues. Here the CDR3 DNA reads TGTGCTAGCAGCTTAGAGGTAGCGGGAGCCTACAATGAGCAGTTCTTC. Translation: CASSLEVAGAYNEQFF. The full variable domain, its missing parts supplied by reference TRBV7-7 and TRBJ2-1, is GAGVSQSPRYKVTKRGQDVTLRCDPISSHATLYWYQQALGQGPEFLTYFNYEAQPDKSGLPSDRFSAERPEGSISTLTIQRTEQRDSAMYRCASSLEVAGAYNEQFFGPGTRLTVL.

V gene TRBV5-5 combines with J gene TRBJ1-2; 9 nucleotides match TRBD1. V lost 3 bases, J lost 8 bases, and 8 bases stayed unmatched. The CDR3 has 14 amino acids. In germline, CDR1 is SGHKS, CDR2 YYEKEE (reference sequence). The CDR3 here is CASSWTGAKEGYTF. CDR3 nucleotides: TGTGCCAGCAGCTGGACAGGGGCCAAGGAGGGCTACACCTTC.